The 30 T cell receptor beta chains reported below all come from one sample, sequenced in a study of Graves' ophthalmopathy and Graves' hyperthyroidism. TCR beta CDR3 amplification used RNA transcripts. After a first-round RT-PCR with HTBI primers, a second-round multiplex PCR was run. TCRdb analysed the multiplex PCR reads with MiXCR anew, one entry per CDR3 protein. The repertoire includes about 380,000 distinct CDR3 sequences, less than 20% of them detected once, and roughly 7% sits in the top ten. Sample: peripheral blood. The receptors here all came from a woman between 18 and 29 years old with stable Graves' hyperthyroidism.

This clonotype came up many times. At one end, the junction sequence differs from germline, possibly due to a read error. The V gene is TRBV7-2, the J gene TRBJ2-5; D uncertain. The CDR3 covers 13 residues. CDR1 is SGHTA and CDR2 is FQGNSA in the germline V gene. CDR3 nucleotides: TGTGCCAGCAGCCTTCAGGTGCAAGAGACCCAGTGCTTC. Translating gives CASSLQVQETQCF.

On this clonotype itself: This clone may be a read error of a much larger clone one base away. The CDR3 carries no conserved terminal phenylalanine or tryptophan, so it likely arises from a read error. The gene calls are TRBV7-2 and TRBJ2-7, with unresolved D. Trimming took 5 bases from V and 2 from J, leaving 7 bases between them. The CDR3 runs to 12 residues. Germline-derived CDR1 and CDR2 are SGHTA and FQGNSA. CDR3 nucleotides: TGTGCCAGCAGCCGAGAGGCCTACGAGCAGTACTAC. Translated, it gives CASSREAYEQYY.

The table lists this clonotype with many counts. V gene TRBV12-5 combines with J gene TRBJ2-7; D is uncertain. Germline V gene sequence: CDR1 LGHNT, CDR2 FRNRAP. V lost 0 bases, J lost 9 bases, and 9 bases lay in between. The CDR3 totals 12 residues. CDR3 sequence reads: CASGLVSGWQYF. The CDR3 DNA follows: TGTGCTAGTGGTTTGGTCTCAGGATGGCAGTACTTC.

This clonotype showed up many times. The V and J genes are TRBV3-1 and TRBJ2-5; D remains ambiguous. Trimming removed 3 bases at V and 0 bases at J, with 5 bases between. This CDR3 has 13 amino acids. Germline CDR1 reads LGHDT; CDR2 reads YNNKEL (reference sequence). The DNA of the CDR3 is TGTGCCAGCAGCCATACGTACCAAGAGACCCAGTACTTC. Residues: CASSHTYQETQYF.

This clonotype was counted many times. This CDR3 is CASSLGMGNTEAFF. CDR3 nucleotide sequence: TGTGCCAGCAGCTTAGGAATGGGGAACACTGAAGCTTTCTTT. This chain connects TRBV7-2 to TRBJ1-1; the D is unclear. In germline, CDR1 is SGHTA, CDR2 FQGNSA. V lost 1 base to trimming and J lost 1 base, with 7 bases between them. The CDR3 covers 14 residues.

Ten or more counts support this clonotype. The chain uses TRBV19 and TRBJ2-2; tentatively, D is TRBD1 (6 bases). CDR1 and CDR2 from the germline V gene are LNHDA and SQIVND (reference sequence). Trimming shortened V by 6 bases and J by 1 base, and 9 bases separated the two germline ends. The CDR3 extends over 14 amino acids. The CDR3 nucleotides are TGTGCCAGTAGGACCAGGGGGAACACCGGGGAGCTGTTTTTT. This sequence encodes CASRTRGNTGELFF.

This clonotype was recorded at least ten times. The gene calls are TRBV27 and TRBJ2-7; a weak D match, TRBD2 (5 bases). V shed 1 base and J shed 7 bases, with 14 bases lying between them. This CDR3 has 14 amino acids. CDR1 and CDR2 from the germline V gene are MNHEY and SMNVEV (reference sequence). The CDR3 bases are TGTGCCAGCAGTTTATTAGCGACCATAAGGGAGCAGTACTTC. It is translated as CASSLLATIREQYF.

The chain links TRBV12-3 or TRBV12-4 to TRBJ1-1; weak D call: TRBD1 (5 bases). The CDR3 contains 15 residues. Trimming removed 3 bases at V and 1 base at J, with 12 bases between. This CDR3 is CASSFGGRQNTEAFF. CDR3 in DNA: TGTGCCAGCAGTTTCGGGGGAAGACAGAACACTGAAGCTTTCTTT.

This clonotype was detected only a few times. This sequence joins TRBV9 and TRBJ2-2; D uncertain. V was pared by 3 bases and J by 5 bases, with 8 bases between. Germline CDR1 is SGDLS and CDR2 is YYNGEE. The CDR3 is made up of 13 amino acids. The CDR3: CASSEESTGELFF. The CDR3 DNA is TGTGCCAGCAGCGAGGAATCAACCGGGGAGCTGTTTTTT. Full variable domain (outside the CDR3, taken from reference TRBV9 and TRBJ2-2): DSGVTQTPKHLITATGQRVTLRCSPRSGDLSVYWYQQSLDQGLQFLIQYYNGEERAKGNILERFSAQQFPDLHSELNLSSLELGDSALYFCASSEESTGELFFGEGSRLTVL.

This clonotype has at least ten counts. This chain joins TRBV19 and TRBJ1-1, with 7 bases identical to TRBD1. V lost 4 bases and J lost 5; bases outside the gene matches: 4. Germline lookup yields CDR1 LNHDA and CDR2 SQIVND (reference sequence). The CDR3 is 13 residues long. The CDR3 DNA sequence: TGTGCCAGTAGTAAGGACAGGAGGACTGAAGCTTTCTTT. It encodes CASSKDRRTEAFF. The variable domain in full, completed from reference TRBV19 and TRBJ1-1, reads DGGITQSPKYLFRKEGQNVTLSCEQNLNHDAMYWYRQDPGQGLRLIYYSQIVNDFQKGDIAEGYSVSREKKESFPLTVTSAQKNPTAFYLCASSKDRRTEAFFGQGTRLTVV.

Notes on this clonotype: A much larger clone differs from this one at a single base, so this may be a read error. The genes are TRBV12-3 or TRBV12-4 and TRBJ1-6; D uncertain. This CDR3 is 13 amino acids long. The CDR3 sequence: CASRVNYNSHLHF. CDR3 nucleotides: TGTGCCAGCAGGGTCAACTATAATTCACACCTCCACTTT.

The table lists this clonotype with many counts. The chain couples TRBV5-1 to TRBJ1-1, with 7 positions matching TRBD1. Germline CDR1 and CDR2: SGHRS and YFSETQ. The CDR3 sequence is 15 residues long. V gave up 2 bases and J gave up 1 base; unmatched junction bases: 5. The CDR3 loop is CASSLAGTANTEAFF. The CDR3 DNA follows: TGCGCCAGCAGCTTAGCCGGGACAGCGAACACTGAAGCTTTCTTT. The complete variable domain, with remaining parts taken from reference TRBV5-1 and TRBJ1-1, reads KAGVTQTPRYLIKTRGQQVTLSCSPISGHRSVSWYQQTPGQGLQFLFEYFSETQRNKGNFPGRFSGRQFSNSRSEMNVSTLELGDSALYLCASSLAGTANTEAFFGQGTRLTVV.

This clonotype was counted ten times or more. The rearrangement links TRBV15 to TRBJ1-1; D is ambiguous. The germline CDR1 and CDR2 sequences are LNHNV and YYDKDF (reference sequence). Trimming removed 3 bases at V and 7 bases at J, with 12 bases between. The CDR3 consists of 13 residues. Written as DNA, the CDR3 is TGTGCCACCAGCAGTCCCCGATGGGTTGAAGCTTTCTTT. This encodes CATSSPRWVEAFF.

The chain has TRBV20-1 and TRBJ1-2, with D possibly matching TRBD1 (5 bases). The CDR3 totals 13 residues. The germline gives CDR1 DFQATT, CDR2 SNEGSKA (reference sequence). Trimming took 1 base from V and 3 from J, leaving 9 bases between them. Here the CDR3 reads CSARGGGDYGYTF. The CDR3, as DNA: TGCAGTGCTAGAGGGGGGGGAGACTATGGCTACACCTTC.

This clonotype was found many times. DNA of the CDR3: TGTGCCATCGAGGGGGACAGCTCTGGGGCCAACGTCCTGACTTTC. Amino acid sequence: CAIEGDSSGANVLTF. The chain carries TRBV6-2 or TRBV6-3 and TRBJ2-6; 7 bases fit TRBD1. The CDR3 spans 15 residues. Looked up from germline, CDR1 is MNHEY and CDR2 is SVGEGT. V shed 10 bases, J shed 0 bases, and the junction held 6 bases outside the gene matches.

The V gene is TRBV12-3 or TRBV12-4, the J gene TRBJ2-7; the match to TRBD2 covers 8 bases. Trimming cost V 6 bases and J 0 bases; bases outside gene matches: 10. CDR3 length: 16 amino acids. The CDR3 bases are TGTGCCAGCAGAGGGGGTGTGGGGACTAGCTCCTACGAGCAGTACTTC. As protein: CASRGGVGTSSYEQYF.

This clonotype was seen repeatedly, ten times or more. The rearrangement uses TRBV7-2 and TRBJ2-7; D gene uncertain. V gave up 5 bases and J gave up 3 bases, with 14 bases separating them. Germline V gene lookup returns CDR1 SGHTA and CDR2 FQGNSA. CDR3 size: 14 residues. Written as DNA, the CDR3 is TGTGCCAGCAGCCCCAGGCTATCACTCTACGAGCAGTACTTC. Amino acid sequence: CASSPRLSLYEQYF.

There are many counts of this clonotype. The genes are TRBV10-3 and TRBJ2-5, with 7 nucleotides matching TRBD1. CDR1 and CDR2 from the germline V gene are ENHRY and SYGVKD. The CDR3 runs to 12 residues. V shed 8 bases and J 3 bases; nucleotides not matched to a gene: 3. CDR3 sequence (DNA): TGTGCCATCCGGGACAGCGAAGAGACCCAGTACTTC. Its translation is CAIRDSEETQYF.

The chain recombines TRBV11-2 with TRBJ2-7; a weak D match, TRBD1 (6 bases). The CDR3 is made up of 17 amino acids. V dropped 3 bases and J dropped 5 bases, with 23 bases sitting between them. Germline CDR1 and CDR2: SGHAT and FQNNGV. The CDR3 region has the DNA TGTGCCAGCAGCTTGCAGGGGCCCGGGATCACCATCAACGAGCAGTACTTC. This translates into CASSLQGPGITINEQYF.

The V call is TRBV6-2 or TRBV6-3, the J call TRBJ2-5; D is uncertain. Trimming cost V 6 bases and J 5 bases, with 16 bases left between them. Germline V CDR1 and CDR2: MNHEY, SVGEGT. The CDR3 is 14 amino acids. The CDR3 DNA reads as TGTGCCAGCAGCTTCCATAGTGCGCGGGAGACCCAGTACTTC. It yields the protein CASSFHSARETQYF.

This clonotype was recorded a few times. V gene TRBV11-2 combines with J gene TRBJ1-1, with D possibly being TRBD1 (5 bases). CDR1 and CDR2 (germline): SGHAT, FQNNGV. CDR3 length equals 17 residues. Trimming stripped 6 bases from V and 0 bases from J, with 20 bases between. The CDR3 spells CASRSLKRQSMNTEAFF. Written as DNA, the CDR3 is TGTGCCAGCAGAAGCCTTAAACGACAGTCAATGAACACTGAAGCTTTCTTT.

The table lists this clonotype with many counts. The chain uses TRBV10-3 and TRBJ2-5; either TRBD1 or TRBD2 may supply D (5 bases each). Trimming removed 10 bases at V and 5 bases at J, with 11 bases between. This CDR3 has 11 amino acids. Germline loops: CDR1 ENHRY, CDR2 SYGVKD. In DNA form, the CDR3 reads TGTGCCACCGGGACCAAGGAGACCCAGTACTTC. Its translation: CATGTKETQYF.

This clonotype came up once. The chain joins TRBV6-1 to TRBJ1-2; D may be TRBD1 (5 bases). Germline CDR1 reads MNHNS; CDR2 reads SASEGT. V lost 1 base to trimming and J lost 8 bases, with 17 bases between them. The CDR3 has 15 residues. The CDR3 nucleotides are TGTGCCAGCAGTGAAGAGCCAGGGTTCACTGGAGGCTACACCTTC. Its protein is CASSEEPGFTGGYTF.

This clonotype was counted a few times. This chain connects TRBV6-1 to TRBJ1-2, with 7 bases fitting TRBD1. The J segment lost 8 bases and the V segment lost 6 bases, leaving 15 bases of the junction unmatched. The germline V gene has CDR1 MNHNS and CDR2 SASEGT. This CDR3 region has 15 residues. DNA for the CDR3: TGTGCCAGCAGCCCGGTCACAGGGGCCATTGGGGGCTACACCTTC. The encoded protein is CASSPVTGAIGGYTF.

In its sample, this clonotype was seen many times. This chain links TRBV12-3 or TRBV12-4 with TRBJ2-5; 7 nucleotides align to TRBD2. Trimming at V came to 6 bases and at J to 2 bases, leaving 9 bases not matched to a gene. The CDR3 spans 15 residues. The CDR3 loop reads CASSPSGLGQETQYF. The CDR3 coding sequence is TGTGCCAGCAGCCCCAGCGGACTAGGACAAGAGACCCAGTACTTC.

The table lists this clonotype with many counts. This chain joins TRBV6-4 and TRBJ2-6; the match to TRBD2 covers 7 bases. The CDR3 runs to 17 residues. Trimming at V came to 5 bases and at J to 2 bases, leaving 9 bases not matched to a gene. Looked up from germline, CDR1 is MRHNA and CDR2 is SNTAGT. The CDR3 is CASSTPAGLAGANVLTF. The DNA for the CDR3 is TGTGCCAGCAGTACCCCAGCGGGGTTGGCTGGGGCCAACGTCCTGACTTTC.

At least ten counts were recorded for this clonotype. The chain has TRBV19 and TRBJ2-7; 8 nucleotides match TRBD1. Germline V gives CDR1 LNHDA, CDR2 SQIVND (reference sequence). The CDR3 is made up of 13 amino acids. J lost 6 bases, V lost 5 bases, and 6 bases had no gene match. This CDR3 reads CASSVNRGTEQYF. CDR3 sequence (DNA): TGTGCCAGTAGTGTCAACAGGGGGACCGAGCAGTACTTC.

In its sample, this clonotype was seen many times. The chain employs TRBV9 and TRBJ1-2; D possibly corresponds to TRBD1 (6 bases). Germline loops: CDR1 SGDLS, CDR2 YYNGEE. The CDR3 sequence is 15 residues long. V lost 0 bases to trimming and J lost 3 bases, with 12 bases between them. CDR3 sequence (DNA): TGTGCCAGCAGCGTAGAACCCCCAGGGGACTATGGCTACACCTTC. This translates into CASSVEPPGDYGYTF.

A remark on this clonotype: A read error is likely, as this CDR3 ends without the conserved phenylalanine or tryptophan. The V and J genes are TRBV4-1 and TRBJ1-6; D gene ambiguous. The germline CDR1 and CDR2 sequences are MGHRA and YSYEKL. This CDR3 has 16 residues. The V end was cut by 0 bases, the J end by 0 bases, with 6 bases between. The CDR3 nucleotides read TGCGCCAGCAGCCAAGAGGAGCTCTCCTATAATTCACCCCTCCACCTT. This codes for CASSQEELSYNSPLHL.

This chain connects TRBV12-3 or TRBV12-4 to TRBJ2-5; 7 bases fit TRBD2. After removal of 3 bases from V and 7 bases from J, the junction contained 8 bases not matched to a gene. The CDR3 sequence is 14 residues long. The CDR3 sequence is CASSFATSLGTQYF. The DNA for the CDR3 is TGTGCCAGCAGTTTCGCGACTAGCTTGGGGACCCAGTACTTC.